The T cell receptor beta chain described here comes from a study of shared clonotypes between healthy human individuals. Whole-study context: A donor's plate count was three for CD4 naive and three for CD4 memory; CD8 naive had two and CD8 memory one.

Looked up from germline, CDR1 is GTSNPN and CDR2 is SVGIG (reference sequence). V was clipped by 0 bases and J by 2 bases, with 6 bases between them. The length of the CDR3 is 13 residues. The naive CD8 population came from CD45RO-negative cells selected for CCR7, without terminally differentiated effector memory CD45RA+ cells. Donors, without exception, were Caucasian adults residing in Nashville, Tennessee. Findings of the study overall: What naive subsets generally showed was a larger estimated richness than memory subsets showed. Sharing across several donors was seen in around 5% of naive CD4 clonotypes.

Measured with immunoSEQ multiplex PCR; TCRdb has only the in-frame clones, and not every one. The top ten clones hold nearly 25% of a sample with about 820,000 clones, approximately 92% of them seen once. As for this clone: Antigen unknown.

This chain uses TRBV30 with TRBJ2-3; D not resolved. This TCR derives from a man aged 30 to 45 in good health. The sequencing input was naive CD8+ T cells sorted from blood. The CDR3 bases are TGTGCCTGGAGTGTCGGAAACACAGATACGCAGTATTTT. Amino acids: CAWSVGNTDTQYF.